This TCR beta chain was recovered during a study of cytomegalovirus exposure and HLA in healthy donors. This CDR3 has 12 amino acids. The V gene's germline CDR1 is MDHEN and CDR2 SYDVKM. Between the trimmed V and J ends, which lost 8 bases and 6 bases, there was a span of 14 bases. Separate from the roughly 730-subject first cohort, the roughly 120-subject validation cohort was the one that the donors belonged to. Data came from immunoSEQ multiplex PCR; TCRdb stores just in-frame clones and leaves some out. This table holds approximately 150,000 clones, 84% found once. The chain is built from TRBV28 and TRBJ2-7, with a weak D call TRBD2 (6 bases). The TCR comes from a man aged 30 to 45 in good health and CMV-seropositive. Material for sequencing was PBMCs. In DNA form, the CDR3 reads TGTGCCAGCTCCACCCTAGCGCGCGAGCAGTACTTC. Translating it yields CASSTLAREQYF.